This T cell receptor (beta chain) is drawn from a study of shared clonotypes between healthy human individuals. Subsets obtained from CD4+ cells comprised CD45RA+ naive and CD45RA-negative memory cells. The CDR3 spans 15 residues. Germline assignment: CDR1 SGHRS and CDR2 YFSETQ. V was pared by 3 bases and J by 6 bases, with 6 bases of the junction left unmatched. Methods used by the authors: Filtering differed since immunoSEQ provided only junctions, with no quality scores. Here immunoSEQ multiplex PCR was the method, and the copy in TCRdb shows in-frame clones only, minus some. V, J and clone size are those of that table, while D and trimming were read from the DNA. The sample includes about 2 million clones, 85% to 95% of them seen just once.

J is TRBJ1-5 and V is TRBV5-1; 10 nucleotides agree with TRBD1. The sequencing input was naive CD4+ T cells sorted from blood. The subset here: CD45RA+ positively selected. This receptor was obtained from a man aged 18 to 30 in good health. The CDR3 reads CASSWGTGEGQPQHF. The DNA for the CDR3 is TGCGCCAGCAGCTGGGGGACAGGGGAAGGTCAGCCCCAGCATTTT.